Sequencing of this TCR beta chain was carried out in a study of T cells in Graves' hyperthyroidism and ophthalmopathy. Study conclusions and caveats: Blood held most thyroid clonotypes expanded above 0.001 frequency.

Each person with ophthalmopathy scored at least 3 on the Clinical Activity Score, reached NOSPECS grade 4 or higher, and had been ill under 3 months. This CDR3 comprises 18 residues. After removal of 5 bases from V and 6 bases from J, the junction contained 16 bases not matched to a gene. Germline V gene data show CDR1 as SGHTA and CDR2 as FQGNSA. Researchers took RNA transcripts and amplified the TCR beta CDR3 regions from them. HTBI primers were used for first-round RT-PCR of the TCR CDR3. TCRdb itself ran the multiplex PCR reads through MiXCR, one entry per CDR3 protein. The table shows 500,000 to 750,000 distinct CDR3 sequences, with 14% occurring only once. Only a few counts were recorded for this clonotype. Antigen unknown.

This rearrangement joins TRBV7-2 to TRBJ2-2; 9 bases map to TRBD2. Material: blood. This sequence was found in a woman between 18 and 30 years old with Graves' ophthalmopathy. The CDR3 sequence: CASSQQRLAEFRPGELFF. CDR3 nucleotide sequence: TGTGCCAGCAGCCAACAGCGACTAGCGGAATTCCGACCCGGGGAGCTGTTTTTT.